The following is a T cell receptor beta chain sequence with its context. This clonotype was seen at least ten times. What antigen it recognizes has not been identified. No qualities accompany the bases; no much larger clone lies one base away. These data originate in a study of T cell repertoires in cytomegalovirus infection (dated by TCRdb to about 2019). Regarding the study in general: Donor HLA type was relevant to the analysis, as public TCR beta signatures indicated carriage of CMV infection together with the matching HLA type.

The run used an Illumina HiSeq 1500. TCRdb itself trimmed the public reads at Q25 with fastp, ran MiXCR and retained productive beta chains. For every CDR3 protein sequence, its rows merge into one entry that carries the most common genes and DNA. The table for this sample lists under 250,000 distinct CDR3 sequences; 5% to 8.5% of them were counted only once. Roughly 6% of the sample is in the top ten clones. The research as a whole found: The ex vivo response was dominated by HLA-C-restricted CMV-specific TCR beta clonotypes, and the single most frequent clonotype in two of eight donors was supplied by these HLA-C-restricted clonotypes. Cumulative frequency of public TCR beta family members discriminated carriers of CMV infection plus the relevant HLA type in this cohort and an independent approximately 350-donor cohort.

The CDR3, from cysteine to phenylalanine, totals 15 residues. Left in the record is the CDR3 DNA by itself, 45 bases read in frame from the first base. The trim is 3 bases for V and 2 bases for J, with a gap of 10 bases between the germline ends. From the germline V gene, CDR1 is KGHSH and CDR2 is LQKENI. The sequence was obtained from a human donor in good health (CMV status not recorded). Some clones in this sample may be carry-over from other donors' samples. Sequencing input: PBMCs. The chain is made from TRBV18 and TRBJ1-4; the D gene assignment is ambiguous. CDR3 reads: CASSPFGSTNEKLFF. The DNA sequence reads TGTGCCAGCTCACCTTTCGGCTCCACTAATGAAAAACTGTTTTTT.